A selection of T cell receptor beta chains follows, all from one sample in a study of blood T cell repertoires in COVID-19. Data came from immunoSEQ multiplex PCR; TCRdb stores just in-frame clones and leaves some out. The table records around 110,000 clones, about 89% of them present only once. The specimen sequenced was peripheral blood. The receptors derive from a man aged 40-49 years with active or convalescent COVID-19. Each CDR3 is given with its conserved first and last residue. Fields, in order: D gene, V gene, J gene, clone size, CDR3 DNA, CDR3 protein. The D gene is left open where the match is weak. A clone size is listed for some rows: how often the clone was seen (once, few, many), or a class if it is expanded.

d_gene: .
v_gene: TRBV6-5
j_gene: TRBJ2-7
abundance: .
CDR3nt: TGTGCCAGCACTTCGTCCTACGAGCAGTACTTC
CDR3aa: CASTSSYEQYF

d_gene: TRBD1
v_gene: TRBV11-1
j_gene: TRBJ1-1
abundance: once
CDR3nt: TGTGCCAGCAGCTTAGCGGGACAGCTTGAAGCTTTCTTT
CDR3aa: CASSLAGQLEAFF

d_gene: .
v_gene: TRBV28
j_gene: TRBJ2-3
abundance: .
CDR3nt: TGTGCCAGCAGTTTAGGGGCCGCCCCGACAGATACGCAGTATTTT
CDR3aa: CASSLGAAPTDTQYF

d_gene: TRBD2
v_gene: TRBV10-3
j_gene: TRBJ2-7
abundance: .
CDR3nt: TGTGCCATCAGGAAGACTAGCGGGAGTTCTGGCGAGCAGTACTTC
CDR3aa: CAIRKTSGSSGEQYF

d_gene: .
v_gene: TRBV5-4
j_gene: TRBJ2-7
abundance: .
CDR3nt: TGTGCCAGCAGCTCCGGACGGGAAGTCTACGAGCAGTACTTC
CDR3aa: CASSSGREVYEQYF

d_gene: .
v_gene: TRBV18
j_gene: TRBJ1-1
abundance: .
CDR3nt: TGTGCCAGCTCACGGGGACATCTGAACACTGAAGCTTTCTTT
CDR3aa: CASSRGHLNTEAFF

d_gene: TRBD1
v_gene: TRBV29-1
j_gene: TRBJ2-1
abundance: .
CDR3nt: TGCAGCGTTGAAGGGACAGGCCTCTACAATGAGCAGTTCTTC
CDR3aa: CSVEGTGLYNEQFF

d_gene: TRBD1
v_gene: TRBV6-5
j_gene: TRBJ1-2
abundance: .
CDR3nt: TGTGCCAGCCGACGGACCGGGACAGATGTCTATGGCTACACCTTC
CDR3aa: CASRRTGTDVYGYTF

d_gene: .
v_gene: TRBV3-1/TRBV3-2
j_gene: TRBJ1-1
abundance: once
CDR3nt: TGTGCCAGCAGCCAAGATTCGGGGTCCACTGAAGCTTTCTTT
CDR3aa: CASSQDSGSTEAFF

d_gene: TRBD1
v_gene: TRBV28
j_gene: TRBJ2-7
abundance: .
CDR3nt: TGTGCCAGCAGGGTGACAGGGGGTATCCACGAGCAGTACTTC
CDR3aa: CASRVTGGIHEQYF

d_gene: .
v_gene: TRBV6-5
j_gene: TRBJ1-2
abundance: .
CDR3nt: TGTGCCAGCATGACAGCACCCTATGGCTACACCTTC
CDR3aa: CASMTAPYGYTF

d_gene: TRBD2
v_gene: TRBV7-9
j_gene: TRBJ2-7
abundance: .
CDR3nt: TGTGCCAGCAGCTTAAGTGGCGCGGGGGCCTACGAGCAGTACTTC
CDR3aa: CASSLSGAGAYEQYF

d_gene: TRBD1
v_gene: TRBV4-2
j_gene: TRBJ1-6
abundance: once
CDR3nt: TGTGCCAGCAGCCAAGACAGGGGGATCAATTCACCCCTCCACTTT
CDR3aa: CASSQDRGINSPLHF

d_gene: TRBD1
v_gene: TRBV5-1
j_gene: TRBJ2-7
abundance: .
CDR3nt: TGCGCCAGCAGTTTCGCACTAGCTCGGACAGGGGGCTACGAGCAGTACTTC
CDR3aa: CASSFALARTGGYEQYF

d_gene: .
v_gene: TRBV29-1
j_gene: TRBJ2-3
abundance: few
CDR3nt: TGCAGCGTTGACGCAGGGAGTCGATCGTGGGGGGCGCAGTATTTT
CDR3aa: CSVDAGSRSWGAQYF

d_gene: .
v_gene: TRBV30
j_gene: TRBJ1-1
abundance: once
CDR3nt: TGTGCCTGGGGGACCGCCAGGACTGAAGCTTTCTTT
CDR3aa: CAWGTARTEAFF

d_gene: .
v_gene: TRBV2
j_gene: TRBJ2-7
abundance: .
CDR3nt: TGTGCCAGCAGCCCAGGGGAAACCTACGAGCAGTACTTC
CDR3aa: CASSPGETYEQYF

d_gene: .
v_gene: TRBV6-5
j_gene: TRBJ1-5
abundance: .
CDR3nt: TGTGCCAGCAGTAGGACTGATACCAGGCCCCAGCATTTT
CDR3aa: CASSRTDTRPQHF

d_gene: .
v_gene: TRBV5-1
j_gene: TRBJ1-1
abundance: few
CDR3nt: TGCGCCAGCAGCTCACAGGGGAACACTGAAGCTTTCTTT
CDR3aa: CASSSQGNTEAFF

d_gene: TRBD2
v_gene: TRBV24-1
j_gene: TRBJ2-3
abundance: few
CDR3nt: TGTGCCACCAGTGATACTACAGGGACTAGCGGGAGCACAGATACGCAGTATTTT
CDR3aa: CATSDTTGTSGSTDTQYF

d_gene: TRBD1
v_gene: TRBV4-1
j_gene: TRBJ1-2
abundance: .
CDR3nt: TGCGCCAGCAGCCAAGTAATTCCAGGGGGCCCCTATGGCTACACCTTC
CDR3aa: CASSQVIPGGPYGYTF

d_gene: .
v_gene: TRBV18
j_gene: TRBJ1-2
abundance: once
CDR3nt: TGTGCCAGCTCACCACCGGAGAGTTACTATGGCTACACCTTC
CDR3aa: CASSPPESYYGYTF

d_gene: .
v_gene: TRBV18
j_gene: TRBJ2-1
abundance: few
CDR3nt: TGTGCCAGCTCACCGCGACTAACATCCTACAATGAGCAGTTCTTC
CDR3aa: CASSPRLTSYNEQFF

d_gene: TRBD1
v_gene: TRBV7-9
j_gene: TRBJ1-2
abundance: once
CDR3nt: TGTGCCAGCAGCTCATCAGACCGACAGGGCAGCTACACCTTC
CDR3aa: CASSSSDRQGSYTF

d_gene: TRBD1
v_gene: TRBV5-6
j_gene: TRBJ1-2
abundance: .
CDR3nt: TGTGCCAGCACCTTCACCGGGACAGGGGGTAGGGGCTACACCTTC
CDR3aa: CASTFTGTGGRGYTF

d_gene: .
v_gene: TRBV5-1
j_gene: TRBJ2-1
abundance: .
CDR3nt: TGCGCCAGCAGCCCTCCAACTCGGAATGAGCAGTTCTTC
CDR3aa: CASSPPTRNEQFF

d_gene: .
v_gene: TRBV7-3
j_gene: TRBJ2-5
abundance: .
CDR3nt: TGTGCCAGCAGCTTGACGCCGGGTCTCCAAGAGACCCAGTACTTC
CDR3aa: CASSLTPGLQETQYF

d_gene: TRBD1
v_gene: TRBV19
j_gene: TRBJ2-7
abundance: .
CDR3nt: TGTGCCAGCACAGGACAGGAGCCCTCCTACGAGCAGTACTTC
CDR3aa: CASTGQEPSYEQYF

d_gene: .
v_gene: TRBV5-4
j_gene: TRBJ2-7
abundance: .
CDR3nt: TGTGCCAGCAGCCGCGGACTTAAAGAAACCTACGAGCAGTACTTC
CDR3aa: CASSRGLKETYEQYF

d_gene: .
v_gene: TRBV27
j_gene: TRBJ2-5
abundance: once
CDR3nt: TGTGCCAGCAGTTTATCAAAGTTGGTAGTTTTACGTTCCCAGTACTTC
CDR3aa: CASSLSKLVVLRSQYF

d_gene: TRBD1
v_gene: TRBV28
j_gene: TRBJ1-1
abundance: .
CDR3nt: TGTGCCAGCAGCCCAGGGGGCGGGAGCACTGAAGCTTTCTTT
CDR3aa: CASSPGGGSTEAFF

d_gene: .
v_gene: TRBV9
j_gene: TRBJ2-7
abundance: .
CDR3nt: TGTGCCAGCAGCGTAGAGGAGGGGTTGAAGCAGTACTTC
CDR3aa: CASSVEEGLKQYF

d_gene: .
v_gene: TRBV11-2
j_gene: TRBJ2-1
abundance: .
CDR3nt: TGTGCCAGCAGCTTAACGGGAGCTGAATACAATGAGCAGTTCTTC
CDR3aa: CASSLTGAEYNEQFF

d_gene: .
v_gene: TRBV9
j_gene: TRBJ1-2
abundance: .
CDR3nt: TGTGCCAGCAGCCTAGGACTGATCAACTATGGCTACACCTTC
CDR3aa: CASSLGLINYGYTF

d_gene: TRBD1
v_gene: TRBV27
j_gene: TRBJ1-5
abundance: .
CDR3nt: TGTGCCAGCAGTCCCTTGGGACAGACGCCCAATCAGCCCCAGCATTTT
CDR3aa: CASSPLGQTPNQPQHF

d_gene: .
v_gene: TRBV30
j_gene: TRBJ1-1
abundance: .
CDR3nt: TGTGCCTGGATTGACATATACAGAAACACTGAAGCTTTCTTT
CDR3aa: CAWIDIYRNTEAFF

d_gene: .
v_gene: TRBV24-1
j_gene: TRBJ2-7
abundance: .
CDR3nt: TGTGCCACCAGGTCCGGGAGCTCCTACGAGCAGTACTTC
CDR3aa: CATRSGSSYEQYF